The T cell receptor beta chain under discussion was sequenced for a study of OX40 agonist ivuxolimab in advanced cancers. Notes on the study in general: Normalized T-cell clonal expansion was also low in a subset of nonresponders. In the 0.1-3.0 mg/kg groups, partial responders showed among the lowest expansion. The mean number of expanded clones was higher in CD8+ T cells than in CD4+.

Only a few counts were recorded for this clone. Its specificity is unknown. The method was immunoSEQ multiplex PCR; TCRdb's version includes in-frame clones alone and lacks a portion of them. Among 100,000 or so clones listed, about 90% were seen once. With 4 bases clipped from V and 4 bases from J, the junction kept 3 bases outside the gene matches. The CDR3 has 14 amino acids. Looked up from germline, CDR1 is SGDLS and CDR2 is YYNGEE. The TCR originated in an adult with an advanced solid tumor such as melanoma, head and neck, liver or kidney cancer. V is TRBV9 and J is TRBJ1-2; TRBD1 matches 11 bases. The sample consisted of CD4+ or CD8+ T cells sorted from blood, taken in a trial of the OX40 agonist ivuxolimab. The CDR3 region is CASSRGQGGYGYTF. CDR3 DNA sequence: TGTGCCAGCAGCCGGGGACAGGGGGGCTATGGCTACACCTTC.